The rows below give T cell receptor beta chains drawn from one sample of a study of cytomegalovirus exposure and HLA in healthy donors. The protocol was immunoSEQ multiplex PCR, while the TCRdb copy is restricted to in-frame clones and leaves out a portion. The sample yields some 71,000 clones, approximately 94% seen once. Sequencing was carried out using PBMCs. The receptor source for this set is a woman younger than 30 in good health and CMV-seronegative. CDR3s include the opening cysteine and the closing phenylalanine or tryptophan. The order of the fields is V gene, clone size, CDR3 protein. Not all rows give a size; the values are once, few, many and, for expanded clones, a class.

TRBV5-6 | - | CASSSGQGSEKLFF
TRBV6-1 | - | CASRSGSSYNEQFF
TRBV9 | once | CASSVGLAGADGELFF
TRBV5-1 | - | CASSPGQGSEKLFF
TRBV5-6 | - | CASSLGGPEQYF
TRBV7-8 | - | CASSLGTGAYQPQHF
TRBV5-4 | - | CASSLNRVPNTEAFF
TRBV11-1 | - | CASSLASGPTDTQYF
TRBV5-6 | - | CASSSGHLPYEQYF
TRBV27 | - | CASSLGQGRGYTF
TRBV29-1 | - | CSVRDRGDTEAFF
TRBV7-9 | - | CASSLPGLAGGATDTQYF
TRBV23-1 | - | CASSQLGTGLKEQYF
TRBV28 | - | CASSLPGGTGTGELFF
TRBV11-2 | - | CASSFSGRGGTDTQYF
TRBV6-6 | - | CASSYLGTAYNEQFF
TRBV5-8 | - | CASSFYPGTGFNEQFF
TRBV5-4 | - | CASSHRGHTEAFF
TRBV30 | - | CAWSPSETQYF
TRBV11-2 | - | CASSLAPGLAGGNEQFF
TRBV18 | - | CASSLLAGSLSTDTQYF
TRBV10-1 | - | CASSLLADGEQFF
TRBV6-6 | - | CASRPTGAGYNGYTF
TRBV28 | - | CASHRQAQPQHF
TRBV6-6 | - | CASRGGPNEKLFF
TRBV10-3 | - | CATHGASGVTDTQYF
TRBV7-3 | once | CASSLRTQGLQNEKLFF
TRBV28 | - | CASRTPGTKTYEQYF
TRBV12-5 | - | CASGTGWDIMNTEAFF
TRBV18 | - | CASSRVQGISAEQYF
TRBV2 | - | CASRTSGGSGELFF
TRBV6-4 | - | CASSAGQGEANVLTF
TRBV11-2 | - | CASRQGRVYTEAFF